This T cell receptor (beta chain) derives from a study of blood T cell repertoires in COVID-19 (dated by TCRdb to about 2020). Study-level background: The collaborator samples originated in the United States, Italy and Spain and spanned the acute and convalescent phases of COVID-19. The dataset comprised deeply sampled blood TCRbeta repertoires from subjects exposed to, actively infected with, or recovered from COVID-19. Where HLA class I and class II types were available, the types were taken from metadata supplied by the sample provider, not from assay-based typing. The samples were drawn from two sources: the first 160 participants of the ongoing ImmuneRACE study, and fewer than 1,500 subjects contributed by 6 global collaborators. The material from the prospective study consisted of cDNA or gDNA derived from T cells, B-cell-depleted T cells, or PBMCs. The repertoires were made available in a free public database intended to serve as a resource for research on the immune response to SARS-CoV-2. A de-identified subject ID, COVID-19 status, age in years and sex were almost always included in the sample metadata.

A single count supports this clone. Its target antigen remains unknown. Qualities for individual bases were not recorded, and no much larger clone is one base off. Overall results and qualifications from the work: The quantity of clinical and demographic metadata differed by source and by participant and was supplied without curation.

Each collaborating institution followed its own protocols to collect whole blood in K2EDTA tubes. For TCRbeta analysis, collaborators shipped samples as frozen whole blood, isolated PBMCs, or DNA extracted from either of those sample types. TCRbeta CDR3 regions were amplified from genomic DNA using the immunoSEQ Assay, a bias-controlled multiplex PCR. Per the authors' processing: Within the assay, amplification of reference gene primers was used to estimate how many nucleated cells each sample contained. To quantify the absolute abundance of each unique TCRbeta CDR3 rearrangement, sequence reads were collapsed and filtered. For each sample, productive Simpson clonality was calculated as the square root of Simpson's diversity index over productive rearrangements. Not all clones reach the TCRdb copy of this immuneACCESS table, which keeps in-frame sequences only. Checked studies attribute under half of the gap to unresolved V genes and leave the rest unexplained. The D gene and trimming were derived from the DNA, and the V and J assignments and clone size from that table. The sample yields some 150,000 clones; about 92% were counted once. The top ten hold around 1.5% of the sample.

The CDR3 spans 16 residues, from the cysteine through the phenylalanine. CDR3 DNA is the only sequence kept; it has 48 bases, read in frame from the first base. V and J are truncated by 1 base and 7 bases respectively, leaving an intervening sequence of 15 bases. Looking up the germline V gene yields CDR1 KGHDR and CDR2 SFDVKD. This TCR came from a human donor in a cohort sampled during active COVID-19. The specimen sequenced was peripheral blood. The sequence is built from TRBV24-1 and TRBJ2-2, with TRBD1 as a weak D call on 5 bases. The DNA is as follows: TGTGCCACCAGTGATTTAAACGCCCAGGGCCACGGGGAGCTGTTTTTT. This sequence encodes CATSDLNAQGHGELFF.